These 24 T cell receptor beta chains originate from one sample sequenced in a study of technical replicates of blood from a handful of donors. Sequencing used immunoSEQ multiplex PCR; TCRdb keeps in-frame clones, though not all of them. The sample has some 91,000 clones, almost 96% seen once. The sequenced sample was T cells isolated from PBMCs. The receptor set was obtained from a human donor in good health.

V is TRBV28 and J is TRBJ1-5, with D perhaps matching TRBD1 (5 bases). V dropped 7 bases and J dropped 5 bases, with 12 bases sitting between them. Germline-derived CDR1 and CDR2 are MDHEN and SYDVKM. The CDR3 has 13 residues. CDR3 amino acids: CASTPDIYQPQHF. DNA for the CDR3: TGTGCCAGCACCCCGGACATTTATCAGCCCCAGCATTTT.

The chain employs TRBV19 and TRBJ2-7, with 8 bases that match TRBD2. CDR3 length: 15 amino acids. Trimming at V came to 6 bases and at J to 2 bases, leaving 9 bases not matched to a gene. Germline V gene data show CDR1 as LNHDA and CDR2 as SQIVND (reference sequence). The CDR3, as DNA: TGTGCCAGTAGGGGGGGCCAAGCGGGGGCCTACGAGCAGTACTTC. Its protein is CASRGGQAGAYEQYF.

The rearrangement uses TRBV11-2 and TRBJ2-1, with 8 bases that match TRBD2. The CDR3 contains 18 residues. Unmatched junction bases numbered 10, after V lost 0 bases and J lost 3 bases. CDR1 SGHAT and CDR2 FQNNGV come from the germline V gene. The DNA of the CDR3 is TGTGCCAGCAGCTTAGATCGATTCTCCGGGACTAGCTACAATGAGCAGTTCTTC. Its protein product is CASSLDRFSGTSYNEQFF. The full variable domain, rest sourced from reference TRBV11-2 and TRBJ2-1, is EAGVAQSPRYKIIEKRQSVAFWCNPISGHATLYWYQQILGQGPKLLIQFQNNGVVDDSQLPKDRFSAERLKGVDSTLKIQPAKLEDSAVYLCASSLDRFSGTSYNEQFFGPGTRLTVL.

The chain links TRBV4-1 to TRBJ1-5, with TRBD1 matching over 7 bases. With 0 bases clipped from V and 5 bases from J, the junction kept 7 bases outside the gene matches. The CDR3 is 16 amino acids. Germline V gene data show CDR1 as MGHRA and CDR2 as YSYEKL. CDR3 in amino acids: CASSQDAAGGHQPQHF. CDR3 in DNA: TGCGCCAGCAGCCAAGACGCGGCAGGGGGGCATCAGCCCCAGCATTTT.

The rearrangement joins TRBV14 to TRBJ1-2; perhaps TRBD1 as D (5 bases). Germline CDR1 reads SGHDN; CDR2 reads FVKESK. Trimming removed 1 base from V and 3 bases from J, with 18 bases in between. The CDR3 totals 17 residues. In DNA form, the CDR3 reads TGTGCCAGCAGCCAAGGGAAGGGGCCGCTTTTCCACTATGGCTACACCTTC. Amino acid sequence: CASSQGKGPLFHYGYTF.

This clone has only a few counts. The gene calls are TRBV25-1 and TRBJ1-1; 8 nucleotides match TRBD1. The trim removed 4 bases at V and 2 bases at J, leaving 6 bases unmatched. Germline assignment: CDR1 MGHDK and CDR2 SYGVNS. The CDR3 extends over 15 amino acids. CDR3: CASSGGGQENTEAFF. The CDR3 nucleotides read TGTGCCAGCAGTGGGGGGGGACAGGAAAACACTGAAGCTTTCTTT.

In its sample, this clone was seen a few times. This sequence joins TRBV4-1 and TRBJ2-1; a weak D match, TRBD2 (6 bases). With 4 bases removed from V and 6 bases from J, the gap between germline ends came to 19 bases. CDR3 length: 16 residues. CDR1 is MGHRA and CDR2 is YSYEKL in the germline V gene. CDR3: CASSPVGGGTVNEQFF. The CDR3 DNA reads as TGCGCCAGCAGCCCAGTAGGTGGCGGGACTGTCAATGAGCAGTTCTTC.

V gene TRBV23-1 combines with J gene TRBJ2-7; 16 bases fit TRBD2. TRBV23-1 is an open reading frame, and its role is uncertain. Trimming at V came to 1 base and at J to 5 bases, leaving 17 bases not matched to a gene. There are 21 residues in the CDR3. CDR3 protein: CASSQLRVEGLAGGPLDEQYF. DNA of the CDR3: TGCGCCAGCAGTCAATTAAGGGTGGAGGGACTAGCGGGGGGGCCCTTGGACGAGCAGTACTTC.

This rearrangement joins TRBV27 to TRBJ2-7, with a weak D call TRBD2 (6 bases). This CDR3 spans 16 amino acids. The germline CDR1 and CDR2 sequences are MNHEY and SMNVEV (reference sequence). The V gene lost 0 bases and the J gene lost 3 bases, with 15 bases spanning the gap. The CDR3 DNA reads as TGTGCCAGCAGTTTATCGTGGAGCCGGGGGAACTACGAGCAGTACTTC. This gives the protein CASSLSWSRGNYEQYF.

The genes are TRBV27 and TRBJ2-5; 8 bases map to TRBD2. The V and J ends lost 9 bases and 5 bases, in that order; junction bases with no gene match: 14. Germline CDR1 MNHEY, CDR2 SMNVEV (reference sequence). The CDR3 length is 15 residues. CDR3 DNA sequence: TGTGCCAGTGGAACCTTCGGGGGGGCGCGGGAGACCCAGTACTTC. It specifies CASGTFGGARETQYF.

This clone came up once. CDR3 region: CASSPTSGGAGEQFF. CDR3 bases: TGTGCCAGCAGTCCGACTAGCGGGGGGGCAGGTGAGCAGTTCTTC. The J gene is TRBJ2-1, the V gene TRBV7-3; 14 bases are shared with TRBD2. The germline V gene has CDR1 SGHTA and CDR2 FQGTGA. The CDR3 loop spans 15 amino acids. Trimming took 6 bases from V and 9 from J; bases not matched to a gene: 7.

CDR3 in DNA: TGTGCCAGCAGCTTAGTCGTCCTCCAGGGGAACACTGAAGCTTTCTTT. This translates into CASSLVVLQGNTEAFF. The chain recombines TRBV11-2 with TRBJ1-1; perhaps TRBD1 as D (5 bases). This CDR3 is 16 amino acids long. Germline-derived CDR1 and CDR2 are SGHAT and FQNNGV. V was cut by 1 base and J by 1 base, with 13 bases left in between. Together with reference TRBV11-2 and TRBJ1-1, the CDR3 gives the full variable domain: EAGVAQSPRYKIIEKRQSVAFWCNPISGHATLYWYQQILGQGPKLLIQFQNNGVVDDSQLPKDRFSAERLKGVDSTLKIQPAKLEDSAVYLCASSLVVLQGNTEAFFGQGTRLTVV.

The chain carries TRBV10-2 and TRBJ2-5; perhaps TRBD1 as D (6 bases). There are 13 residues in the CDR3. The germline V and J ends were trimmed by 10 bases and 2 bases, with 14 bases remaining between them. In germline, CDR1 is WSHSY, CDR2 SAAADI. CDR3 residues: CAIKRQGQETQYF. In DNA, the CDR3 is TGCGCCATCAAGCGGCAGGGGCAAGAGACCCAGTACTTC.

The gene calls are TRBV6-1 and TRBJ2-3, with D tentatively TRBD1 (6 bases). Trimming cost V 4 bases and J 1 base, with 9 bases left between them. From germline, CDR1 is MNHNS and CDR2 SASEGT. The CDR3 loop spans 14 amino acids. CDR3 bases: TGTGCCAGCAGTGTTGGGGGCGGCACAGATACGCAGTATTTT. The encoded protein is CASSVGGGTDTQYF.

The chain links TRBV18 to TRBJ2-2; D not resolved. Trimming stripped 0 bases from V and 2 bases from J, with 7 bases between. Germline V gene lookup returns CDR1 KGHSH and CDR2 LQKENI. The CDR3 spans 15 residues. The CDR3 DNA is TGTGCCAGCTCACCACCAGATAGAAACACCGGGGAGCTGTTTTTT. It is translated as CASSPPDRNTGELFF. Using reference TRBV18 and TRBJ2-2 for the parts outside the CDR3, the full variable domain is NAGVMQNPRHLVRRRGQEARLRCSPMKGHSHVYWYRQLPEEGLKFMVYLQKENIIDESGMPKERFSAEFPKEGPSILRIQQVVRGDSAAYFCASSPPDRNTGELFFGEGSRLTVL.

In its sample, this clone was seen once. This sequence joins TRBV27 and TRBJ2-4; 7 nucleotides line up with TRBD1. CDR1 is MNHEY, CDR2 SMNVEV, per germline (reference sequence). Trimming cost V 5 bases and J 5 bases; bases outside gene matches: 9. There are 15 residues in the CDR3. Here the CDR3 reads CASSPWTGFENIQYF. As DNA, the CDR3 is TGTGCCAGCAGTCCCTGGACAGGCTTCGAAAACATTCAGTACTTC.

The chain uses TRBV5-4 and TRBJ1-1; a possible D gene is TRBD1 (6 bases). The germline V and J ends were trimmed by 3 bases and 4 bases, with 10 bases remaining between them. The CDR3 totals 13 residues. CDR1 is SGHNT, CDR2 YYREEE, per germline (reference sequence). The CDR3 bases are TGTGCCAGCAGCTCACAGGGAAGCACTGAAGCTTTCTTT. Protein product: CASSSQGSTEAFF.

V and J are TRBV30 and TRBJ2-2, with TRBD2 matching over 7 bases. This CDR3 comprises 22 residues. V lost 2 bases, J lost 5 bases, and 29 bases stayed unmatched. Germline V gives CDR1 GTSNPN, CDR2 SVGIG (reference sequence). In DNA, the CDR3 is TGTGCCTGGAGTTGGGGGTTTGCGGGGGAGCTCTCCTCTGGGAGTGGGACCGGGGAGCTGTTTTTT. It specifies CAWSWGFAGELSSGSGTGELFF.

This sequence joins TRBV11-1 and TRBJ1-1, with D maybe TRBD1 (6 bases). V dropped 0 bases and J dropped 1 base, with 6 bases sitting between them. The CDR3 covers 14 residues. Germline loops: CDR1 SGHAT, CDR2 FQDESV (reference sequence). The CDR3 DNA sequence: TGTGCCAGCAGCTTAGCCAGGGGGAACACTGAAGCTTTCTTT. It is translated as CASSLARGNTEAFF.

This chain connects TRBV6-4 to TRBJ2-5, with 8 positions matching TRBD1. Trimming removed 9 bases from V and 5 bases from J; junction bases left unmatched: 11. Germline CDR1 is MRHNA and CDR2 is SNTAGT. CDR3 size: 14 residues. The CDR3 coding sequence is TGTGCCAGAAGGACAGGGCGCTCGGAGGAGACCCAGTACTTC. Translation: CARRTGRSEETQYF.

This clone was picked up one time. The J gene is TRBJ2-5, the V gene TRBV6-5, with 10 nucleotides matching TRBD2. With V trimmed by 2 bases and J by 2 bases, 2 bases remained unmatched. This CDR3 region has 15 residues. Per the germline V gene, CDR1 is MNHEY and CDR2 is SVGAGI. The CDR3: CASSYQLAGQETQYF. The CDR3 coding sequence is TGTGCCAGCAGTTACCAACTAGCGGGGCAAGAGACCCAGTACTTC.

The V gene is TRBV7-9, the J gene TRBJ1-2; D is ambiguous. Trimming removed 4 bases from V and 7 bases from J, with 19 bases in between. The CDR3 spans 15 residues. Germline values: CDR1 SEHNR, CDR2 FQNEAQ (reference sequence). The CDR3 is CASSWVVTAGAGYTF. The CDR3 nucleotides read TGTGCCAGCAGCTGGGTAGTAACAGCGGGCGCTGGCTACACCTTC.

The chain is built from TRBV7-9 and TRBJ1-2, with TRBD1 matching 8 bases. The CDR3 is 16 residues long. The junction had 12 bases not matched to a gene; V was cut back by 5 bases and J by 4 bases. The germline V gene encodes CDR1 SEHNR and CDR2 FQNEAQ (reference sequence). The CDR3 loop reads CASSPWTGPKGYGYTF. In nucleotides, the CDR3 is TGTGCCAGCAGCCCCTGGACAGGGCCGAAGGGCTATGGCTACACCTTC.

The J gene is TRBJ2-1, the V gene TRBV28; 10 nucleotides align to TRBD1. The V and J ends lost 3 bases and 10 bases, in that order; junction bases with no gene match: 27. Germline V lookup: CDR1 MDHEN, CDR2 SYDVKM. The CDR3 spans 21 residues. The CDR3 protein is CASSFPSSYPKDQRDRGEQFF. DNA of the CDR3: TGTGCCAGCAGTTTTCCCTCGTCTTATCCTAAGGATCAACGGGACAGGGGCGAGCAGTTCTTC.